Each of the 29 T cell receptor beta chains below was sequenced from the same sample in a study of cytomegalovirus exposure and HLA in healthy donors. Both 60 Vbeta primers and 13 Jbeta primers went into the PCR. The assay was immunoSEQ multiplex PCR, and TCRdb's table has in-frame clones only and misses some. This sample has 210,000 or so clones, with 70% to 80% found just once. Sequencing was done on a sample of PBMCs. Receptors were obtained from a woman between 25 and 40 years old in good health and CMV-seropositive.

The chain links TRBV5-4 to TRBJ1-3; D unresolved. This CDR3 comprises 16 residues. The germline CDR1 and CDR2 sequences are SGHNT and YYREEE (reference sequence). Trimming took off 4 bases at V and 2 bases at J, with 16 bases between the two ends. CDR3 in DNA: TGTGCCAGCAGCCGCCGGAGGGAGACGGCTGGAAACACCATATATTTT. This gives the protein CASSRRRETAGNTIYF.

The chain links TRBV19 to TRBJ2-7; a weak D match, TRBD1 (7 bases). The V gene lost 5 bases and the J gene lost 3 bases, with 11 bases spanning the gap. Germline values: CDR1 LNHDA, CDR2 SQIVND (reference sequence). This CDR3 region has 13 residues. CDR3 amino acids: CASSAGQNYEQYF. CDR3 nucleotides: TGTGCCAGTAGTGCGGGACAGAACTACGAGCAGTACTTC.

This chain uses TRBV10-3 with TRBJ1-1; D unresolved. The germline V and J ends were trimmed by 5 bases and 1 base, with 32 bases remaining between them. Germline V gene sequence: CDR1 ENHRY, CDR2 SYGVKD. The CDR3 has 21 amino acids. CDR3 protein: CAISQAPFGRVGVIANTEAFF. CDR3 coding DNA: TGTGCCATCAGTCAGGCCCCTTTCGGCCGCGTGGGTGTTATCGCGAACACTGAAGCTTTCTTT.

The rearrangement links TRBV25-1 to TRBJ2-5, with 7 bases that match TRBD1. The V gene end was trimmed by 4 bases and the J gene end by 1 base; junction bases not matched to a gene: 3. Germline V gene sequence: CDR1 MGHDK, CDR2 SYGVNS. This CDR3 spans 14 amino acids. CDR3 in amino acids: CASSAGGIQETQYF. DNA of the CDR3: TGTGCCAGCAGTGCAGGGGGAATCCAAGAGACCCAGTACTTC.

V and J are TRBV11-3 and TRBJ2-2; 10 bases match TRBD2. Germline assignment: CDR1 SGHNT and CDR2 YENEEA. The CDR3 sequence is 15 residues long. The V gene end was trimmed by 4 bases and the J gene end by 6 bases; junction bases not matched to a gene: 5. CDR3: CASSSSAGGSGELFF. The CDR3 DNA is TGTGCCAGCAGCTCCTCAGCGGGAGGGTCCGGGGAGCTGTTTTTT.

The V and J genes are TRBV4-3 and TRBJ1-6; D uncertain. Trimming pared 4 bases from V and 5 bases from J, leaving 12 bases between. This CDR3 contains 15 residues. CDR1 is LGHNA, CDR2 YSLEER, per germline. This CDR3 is CASSLRGPDNSPLHF. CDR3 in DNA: TGCGCCAGCAGCCTGAGAGGGCCGGATAATTCACCCCTCCACTTT.

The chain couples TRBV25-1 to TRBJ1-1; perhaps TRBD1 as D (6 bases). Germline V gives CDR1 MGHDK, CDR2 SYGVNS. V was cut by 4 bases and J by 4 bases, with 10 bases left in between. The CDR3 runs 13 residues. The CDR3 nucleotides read TGTGCCAGCAGTGTTGGGACATCCACTGAAGCTTTCTTT. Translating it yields CASSVGTSTEAFF.

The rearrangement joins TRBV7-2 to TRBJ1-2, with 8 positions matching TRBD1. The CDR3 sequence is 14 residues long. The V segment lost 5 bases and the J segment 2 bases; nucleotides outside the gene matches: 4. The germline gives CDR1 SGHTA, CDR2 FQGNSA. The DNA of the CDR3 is TGTGCCAGCAGCACCCGGACAGGGAACTATGGCTACACCTTC. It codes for CASSTRTGNYGYTF.

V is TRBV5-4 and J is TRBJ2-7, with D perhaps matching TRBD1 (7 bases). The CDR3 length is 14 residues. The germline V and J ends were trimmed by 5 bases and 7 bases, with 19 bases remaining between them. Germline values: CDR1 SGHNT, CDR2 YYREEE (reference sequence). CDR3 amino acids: CASREGQTLQEQYF. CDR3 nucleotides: TGTGCCAGCAGGGAGGGACAGACGCTACAAGAGCAGTACTTC.

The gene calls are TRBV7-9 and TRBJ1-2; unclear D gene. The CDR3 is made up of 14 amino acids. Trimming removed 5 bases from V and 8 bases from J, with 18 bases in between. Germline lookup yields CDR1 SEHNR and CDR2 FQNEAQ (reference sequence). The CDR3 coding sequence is TGTGCCAGCAGCCGAGGTAGGACCGAGGGAGGCTACACCTTC. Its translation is CASSRGRTEGGYTF.

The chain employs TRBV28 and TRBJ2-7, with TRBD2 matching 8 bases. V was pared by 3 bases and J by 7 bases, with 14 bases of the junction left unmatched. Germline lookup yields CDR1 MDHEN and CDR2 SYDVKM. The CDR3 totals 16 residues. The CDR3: CASSFPIVAGMGEQYF. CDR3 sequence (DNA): TGTGCCAGCAGTTTCCCCATAGTAGCGGGGATGGGAGAGCAGTACTTC.

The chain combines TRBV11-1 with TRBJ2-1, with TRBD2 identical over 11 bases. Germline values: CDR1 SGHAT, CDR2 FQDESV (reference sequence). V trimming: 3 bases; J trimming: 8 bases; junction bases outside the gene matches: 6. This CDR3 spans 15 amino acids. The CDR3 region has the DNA TGTGCCAGCAGCTTCAGACTAGCGGGACTCGATGAGCAGTTCTTC. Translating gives CASSFRLAGLDEQFF.

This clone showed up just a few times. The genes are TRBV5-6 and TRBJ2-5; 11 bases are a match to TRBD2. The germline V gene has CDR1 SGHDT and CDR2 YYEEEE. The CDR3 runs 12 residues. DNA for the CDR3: TGTACTAGCGGGAGAAGAGGAGAGACCCAGTACTTC. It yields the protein CTSGRRGETQYF.

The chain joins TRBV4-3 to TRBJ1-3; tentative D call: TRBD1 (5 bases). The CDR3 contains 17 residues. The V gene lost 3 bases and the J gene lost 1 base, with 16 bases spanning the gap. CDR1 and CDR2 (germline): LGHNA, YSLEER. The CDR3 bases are TGCGCCAGCAGCCAGGGGGGGAGAGTAATTTCTGGAAACACCATATATTTT. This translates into CASSQGGRVISGNTIYF.

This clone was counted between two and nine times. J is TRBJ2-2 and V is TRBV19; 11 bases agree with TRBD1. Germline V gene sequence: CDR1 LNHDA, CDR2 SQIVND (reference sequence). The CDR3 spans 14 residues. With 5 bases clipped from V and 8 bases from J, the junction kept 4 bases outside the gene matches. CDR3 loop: CASSADRGQGELFF. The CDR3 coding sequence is TGTGCCAGTAGTGCGGACAGGGGGCAGGGGGAGCTGTTTTTT.

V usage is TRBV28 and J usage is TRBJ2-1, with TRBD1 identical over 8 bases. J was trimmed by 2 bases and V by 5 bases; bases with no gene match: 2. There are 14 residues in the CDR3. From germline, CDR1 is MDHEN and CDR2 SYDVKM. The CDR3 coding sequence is TGTGCCAGCAGTACAGGGGGAACCTACAATGAGCAGTTCTTC. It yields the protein CASSTGGTYNEQFF.

The CDR3 spells CASSLEPSSYEQYF. DNA for the CDR3: TGCGCCAGCAGCTTGGAGCCGAGCTCCTACGAGCAGTACTTC. The rearrangement links TRBV5-1 to TRBJ2-7; unclear D gene. CDR1 and CDR2 (germline): SGHRS, YFSETQ. There are 14 residues in the CDR3. V lost 0 bases to trimming and J lost 0 bases, with 7 bases between them.

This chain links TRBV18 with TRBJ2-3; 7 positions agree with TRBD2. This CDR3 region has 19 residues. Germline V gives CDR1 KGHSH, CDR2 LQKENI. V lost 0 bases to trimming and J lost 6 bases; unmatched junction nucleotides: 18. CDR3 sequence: CASSPPGPRDYRVLDTQYF. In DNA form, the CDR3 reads TGTGCCAGCTCACCACCGGGACCCCGGGACTACCGAGTCTTGGATACGCAGTATTTT. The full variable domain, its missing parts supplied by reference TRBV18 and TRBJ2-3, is NAGVMQNPRHLVRRRGQEARLRCSPMKGHSHVYWYRQLPEEGLKFMVYLQKENIIDESGMPKERFSAEFPKEGPSILRIQQVVRGDSAAYFCASSPPGPRDYRVLDTQYFGPGTRLTVL.

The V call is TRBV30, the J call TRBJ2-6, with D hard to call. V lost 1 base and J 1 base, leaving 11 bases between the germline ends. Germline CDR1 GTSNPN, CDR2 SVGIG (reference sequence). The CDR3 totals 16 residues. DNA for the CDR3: TGTGCCTGGAGTGCAGGCAAGAGATCTGGGGCCAACGTCCTGACTTTC. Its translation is CAWSAGKRSGANVLTF.

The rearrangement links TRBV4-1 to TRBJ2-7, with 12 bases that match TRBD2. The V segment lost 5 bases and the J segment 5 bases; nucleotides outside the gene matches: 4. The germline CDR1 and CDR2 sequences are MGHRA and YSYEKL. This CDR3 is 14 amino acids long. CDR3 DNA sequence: TGCGCCAGCAGCATACTAGCGGGGGGACACGAGCAGTACTTC. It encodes CASSILAGGHEQYF.

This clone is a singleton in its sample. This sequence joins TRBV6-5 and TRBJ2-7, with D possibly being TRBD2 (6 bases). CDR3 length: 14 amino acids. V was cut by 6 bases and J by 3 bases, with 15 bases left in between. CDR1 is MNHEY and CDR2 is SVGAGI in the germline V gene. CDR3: CASSRGLDYYEQYF. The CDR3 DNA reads TGTGCCAGCAGCCGGGGACTGGATTACTACGAGCAGTACTTC.

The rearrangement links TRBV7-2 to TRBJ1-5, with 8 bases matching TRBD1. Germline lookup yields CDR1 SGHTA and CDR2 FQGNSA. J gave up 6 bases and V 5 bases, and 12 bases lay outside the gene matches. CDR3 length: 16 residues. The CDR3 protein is CASSETGGWSLQPQHF. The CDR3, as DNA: TGTGCCAGCAGCGAAACAGGGGGTTGGAGTCTTCAGCCCCAGCATTTT.

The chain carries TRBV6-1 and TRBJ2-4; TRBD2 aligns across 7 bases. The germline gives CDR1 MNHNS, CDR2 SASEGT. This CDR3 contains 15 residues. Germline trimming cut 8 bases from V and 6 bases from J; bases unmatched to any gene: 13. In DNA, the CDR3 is TGTGCCAGCGGCCGTCGTGGGGGGGAGTTAAACATTCAGTACTTC. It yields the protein CASGRRGGELNIQYF.

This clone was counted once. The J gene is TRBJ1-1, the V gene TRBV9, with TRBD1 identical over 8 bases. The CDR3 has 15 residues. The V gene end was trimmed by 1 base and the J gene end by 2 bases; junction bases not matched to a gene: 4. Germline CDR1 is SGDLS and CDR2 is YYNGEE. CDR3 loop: CASSVLGQGNTEAFF. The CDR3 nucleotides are TGTGCCAGCAGCGTATTAGGACAGGGTAACACTGAAGCTTTCTTT.

The CDR3 is CASSLRGQGLDSPLHF. The CDR3 coding sequence is TGCGCCAGCAGCTTGAGGGGGCAGGGGCTTGATTCACCCCTCCACTTT. The rearrangement links TRBV5-1 to TRBJ1-6, with 7 bases matching TRBD1. The CDR3 runs 16 residues. Germline V lookup: CDR1 SGHRS, CDR2 YFSETQ. V lost 1 base and J lost 8; bases outside the gene matches: 9. The variable domain in full, with the rest retrieved from reference TRBV5-1 and TRBJ1-6, is KAGVTQTPRYLIKTRGQQVTLSCSPISGHRSVSWYQQTPGQGLQFLFEYFSETQRNKGNFPGRFSGRQFSNSRSEMNVSTLELGDSALYLCASSLRGQGLDSPLHFGNGTRLTVT.

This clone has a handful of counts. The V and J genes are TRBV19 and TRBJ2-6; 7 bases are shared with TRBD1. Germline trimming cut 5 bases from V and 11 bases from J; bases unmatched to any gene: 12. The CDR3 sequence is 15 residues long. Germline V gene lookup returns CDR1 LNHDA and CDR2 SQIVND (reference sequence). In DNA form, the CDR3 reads TGTGCCAGTAGTCCACCCTCCCGGGACAGCCACGTCCTGACTTTC. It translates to CASSPPSRDSHVLTF. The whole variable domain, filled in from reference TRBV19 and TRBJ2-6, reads DGGITQSPKYLFRKEGQNVTLSCEQNLNHDAMYWYRQDPGQGLRLIYYSQIVNDFQKGDIAEGYSVSREKKESFPLTVTSAQKNPTAFYLCASSPPSRDSHVLTFGAGSRLTVL.

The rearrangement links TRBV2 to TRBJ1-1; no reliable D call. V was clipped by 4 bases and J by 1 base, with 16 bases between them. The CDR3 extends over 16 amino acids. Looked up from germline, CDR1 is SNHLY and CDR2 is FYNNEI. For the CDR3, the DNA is TGTGCCAGCAGTGCGGTAGCGCCGAATACGAACACTGAAGCTTTCTTT. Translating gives CASSAVAPNTNTEAFF.

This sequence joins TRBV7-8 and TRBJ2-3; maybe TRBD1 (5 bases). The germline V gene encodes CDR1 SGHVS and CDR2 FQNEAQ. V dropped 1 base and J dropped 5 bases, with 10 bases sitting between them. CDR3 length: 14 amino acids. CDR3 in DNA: TGTGCCAGCAGCTTAGGACAGATCAAAGATACGCAGTATTTT. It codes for CASSLGQIKDTQYF.

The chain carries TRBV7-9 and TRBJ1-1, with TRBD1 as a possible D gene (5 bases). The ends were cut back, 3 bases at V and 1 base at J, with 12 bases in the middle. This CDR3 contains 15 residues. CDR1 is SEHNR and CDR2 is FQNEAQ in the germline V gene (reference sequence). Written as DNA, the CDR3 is TGTGCCAGCAGCTTCCCGACGCAGGGGAACACTGAAGCTTTCTTT. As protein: CASSFPTQGNTEAFF.